What follows describes a single T cell receptor (beta chain). The data were taken from a study of T cells after yellow fever vaccination. The germline CDR1 and CDR2 sequences are SGHAT and FQNNGV. The germline V and J ends were trimmed by 1 base and 4 bases, with 17 bases remaining between them. The CDR3 length is 17 residues. Using its own MiXCR run on the 5' RACE reads, TCRdb lists one record per CDR3 protein. The profile shows some 340,000 distinct CDR3 sequences, about 10% of them singletons. The input for sequencing was CD4+ T cells sorted from PBMCs, taken 45 days after the yellow fever booster vaccination. The rearrangement uses TRBV11-2 and TRBJ1-5, with D possibly TRBD1 on 5 matching bases. The sequence derives from a man between 18 and 35 years old who received the YFV17D yellow fever vaccine. CDR3 nucleotide sequence: TGTGCCAGCAGCTTAGTGGGGGGAATGGAAACGAATCAGCCCCAGCATTTT. It encodes CASSLVGGMETNQPQHF.